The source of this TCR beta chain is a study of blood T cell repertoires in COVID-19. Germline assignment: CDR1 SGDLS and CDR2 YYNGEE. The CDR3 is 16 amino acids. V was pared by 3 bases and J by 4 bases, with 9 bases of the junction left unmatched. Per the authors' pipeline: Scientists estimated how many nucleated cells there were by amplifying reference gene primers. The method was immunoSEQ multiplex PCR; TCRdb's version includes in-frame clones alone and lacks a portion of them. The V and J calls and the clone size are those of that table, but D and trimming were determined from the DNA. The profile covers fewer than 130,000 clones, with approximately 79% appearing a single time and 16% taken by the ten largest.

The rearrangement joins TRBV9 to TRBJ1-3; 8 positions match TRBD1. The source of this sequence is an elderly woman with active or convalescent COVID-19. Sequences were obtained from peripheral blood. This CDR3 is CASSARSRGRGNTIYF. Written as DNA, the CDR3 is TGTGCCAGCAGCGCCCGATCCAGGGGGCGCGGAAACACCATATATTTT.